This TCR beta chain was observed in a study of T cell repertoires in cytomegalovirus infection. The CDR3 consists of 15 residues. Deletions cut 3 bases from V and 4 bases from J, with 13 bases between. CDR1 is SEHNR, CDR2 FQNEAQ, per germline (reference sequence). This clonotype was observed a handful of times. TCRdb independently ran MiXCR on the reads; one entry per CDR3 protein. Of some 180,000 distinct CDR3 sequences listed, 8% to 10% are singletons. Sequencing was done on a sample of PBMCs. This rearrangement joins TRBV7-9 to TRBJ2-1; perhaps TRBD2 as D (5 bases). This TCR derives from a human donor in good health (CMV status not recorded). Some clones in this sample may be carry-over from other donors' samples. The CDR3 spells CASSFSGGPYNEQFF. CDR3 sequence (DNA): TGTGCCAGCAGCTTCTCTGGCGGGCCGTACAATGAGCAGTTCTTC.